These 5 T cell receptor beta chains were all obtained from the same sample, sequenced in a study of T cells in Graves' hyperthyroidism and ophthalmopathy. TCR beta CDR3 sequences were amplified from RNA transcripts. First-round RT-PCR with HTBI primers amplified the TCR CDR3 region. From the multiplex PCR reads, TCRdb called clonotypes with MiXCR, one entry per CDR3 protein. The sample lists about half a million distinct CDR3 sequences, around 21% seen once, with about 25% in the top ten. Input material: blood. The receptors stem from a man aged 18 to 29 with Graves' hyperthyroidism.

The chain uses TRBV28 and TRBJ2-7, with D perhaps assigned TRBD1 or TRBD2 (6 bases each). The germline V gene has CDR1 MDHEN and CDR2 SYDVKM. V lost 5 bases, J lost 9 bases, and 14 bases lay in between. The CDR3 length is 12 residues. The DNA for the CDR3 is TGTGCCAGCAGTCCGGGGGCTGGGGGGCAGTACTTC. This codes for CASSPGAGGQYF.

This clonotype was seen at least ten times. This chain connects TRBV7-9 to TRBJ1-1; D is unresolved. The CDR3 has 11 residues. The V gene's germline CDR1 is SEHNR and CDR2 FQNEAQ (reference sequence). Deletions cut 6 bases from V and 1 base from J, with 3 bases between. The chain's CDR3 is CASRWNTEAFF. The CDR3 DNA reads TGTGCCAGCAGGTGGAACACTGAAGCTTTCTTT.

This clonotype was detected many times. The rearrangement joins TRBV12-3 or TRBV12-4 to TRBJ1-1, with D tentatively TRBD1 (5 bases). V was shortened by 2 bases and J by 1 base, with 8 bases between the two germline ends. The CDR3 covers 14 residues. The CDR3 loop reads CASSLKGTNTEAFF. The CDR3 DNA sequence: TGTGCCAGCAGTTTAAAAGGGACGAACACTGAAGCTTTCTTT.

This clonotype came up many times. The rearrangement uses TRBV27 and TRBJ1-5; 8 bases map to TRBD1. Germline trimming cut 8 bases from V and 2 bases from J; bases unmatched to any gene: 2. This CDR3 contains 13 residues. Germline V gene sequence: CDR1 MNHEY, CDR2 SMNVEV (reference sequence). The chain's CDR3 is CASATGGNQPQHF. DNA of the CDR3: TGTGCCAGCGCGACAGGGGGCAATCAGCCCCAGCATTTT.

This clonotype was detected only a few times. This chain uses TRBV7-9 with TRBJ2-7; D is perhaps TRBD2 (6 bases). The CDR3 is 14 residues long. Trimming shortened V by 4 bases and J by 4 bases, and 14 bases separated the two germline ends. In germline, CDR1 is SEHNR, CDR2 FQNEAQ (reference sequence). CDR3 sequence reads: CASSSTGREYEQYF. Here the CDR3 DNA reads TGTGCCAGCAGCTCGACCGGGAGAGAATACGAGCAGTACTTC.